The sample holds many counts of the clone carrying this T cell receptor (beta chain). TCRdb redid the calling of the 5' RACE reads with MiXCR, one entry per CDR3 protein. Of 100,000 to 140,000 distinct CDR3 sequences listed, 13% to 15% are singletons. This sample is drawn from a study of T-cell memory formation after mild COVID-19. Per the germline V gene, CDR1 is LNHNV and CDR2 is YYDKDF (reference sequence). Trimming shortened V by 5 bases and J by 1 base, and 9 bases separated the two germline ends. This CDR3 is built from 14 residues. Sequences were obtained from PBMCs or a T cell subset sorted from them (not recorded which). This sequence originates from a man younger than 35 who had mild COVID-19 (a few samples of this study predate the infection). Cell type and time point are not known. The chain is built from TRBV15 and TRBJ2-1; D might be TRBD2 (6 bases). The CDR3 DNA sequence: TGTGCCACCAGCGGGGACTCGTCCTACAATGAGCAGTTCTTC. Translation: CATSGDSSYNEQFF.